The 24 T cell receptor beta chains presented below share a single source sample, sequenced in a study of blood T cell repertoires in COVID-19. Here immunoSEQ multiplex PCR was the method, and the copy in TCRdb shows in-frame clones only, minus some. The table has roughly 200,000 clones, 86% seen once. The sequencing sample was made of PBMCs or T cells enriched from blood (not recorded which). Receptors were obtained from a middle-aged woman in a cohort exposed to, infected with or recovered from COVID-19 (not recorded which).

The chain couples TRBV11-2 to TRBJ1-3; no clear D gene. Per the germline V gene, CDR1 is SGHAT and CDR2 is FQNNGV. Between the trimmed V and J ends, which lost 4 bases and 0 bases, there was a span of 10 bases. The CDR3 runs 15 residues. The CDR3 sequence is CASSSRLSSGNTIYF. The CDR3 coding sequence is TGTGCCAGCAGCTCGAGACTGAGCTCTGGAAACACCATATATTTT.

The V gene is TRBV27, the J gene TRBJ2-7; 8 bases match TRBD1. The CDR3 length is 14 residues. The V and J ends lost 8 bases and 0 bases, in that order; junction bases with no gene match: 6. Germline CDR1 MNHEY, CDR2 SMNVEV (reference sequence). CDR3 nucleotides: TGTGCCAGCGCTGACAGGGGCACCTCCTACGAGCAGTACTTC. The encoded protein is CASADRGTSYEQYF.

The rearrangement joins TRBV6-5 to TRBJ1-3; D uncertain. Germline CDR1 is MNHEY and CDR2 is SVGAGI. The CDR3 contains 14 residues. V was pared by 5 bases and J by 6 bases, with 14 bases between. The CDR3 region has the DNA TGTGCCAGCAGTAAGCAGGCGCCGGAAAACACCATATATTTT. It specifies CASSKQAPENTIYF.

CDR3 sequence reads: CASSLARREKLFF. CDR3 nucleotide sequence: TGTGCCAGCAGTTTAGCGCGGAGGGAAAAACTGTTTTTT. V is TRBV12-3 or TRBV12-4 and J is TRBJ1-4, with D unclear. The CDR3 length is 13 residues. With 0 bases removed from V and 8 bases from J, the gap between germline ends came to 7 bases.

This clone was found once. The chain couples TRBV11-2 to TRBJ1-6; no reliable D call. Germline V lookup: CDR1 SGHAT, CDR2 FQNNGV. Between the trimmed V and J ends, which lost 0 bases and 6 bases, there was a span of 6 bases. The CDR3 consists of 14 residues. The CDR3 reads CASSLDGPNSPLHF. DNA for the CDR3: TGTGCCAGCAGCTTAGATGGCCCTAATTCACCCCTCCACTTT.

This clone was observed once. The same CDR3 can be traced to other DNA sequences in this sample. This chain uses TRBV9 with TRBJ1-5; D is unclear. The CDR3 has 14 amino acids. V was cut by 3 bases and J by 0 bases, with 7 bases left in between. CDR1 SGDLS and CDR2 YYNGEE come from the germline V gene. The chain's CDR3 is CASSAGGSNQPQHF. As DNA, the CDR3 is TGTGCCAGCAGCGCCGGAGGTAGCAATCAGCCCCAGCATTTT. The full variable domain, in which reference TRBV9 and TRBJ1-5 provide the parts outside the CDR3, is DSGVTQTPKHLITATGQRVTLRCSPRSGDLSVYWYQQSLDQGLQFLIQYYNGEERAKGNILERFSAQQFPDLHSELNLSSLELGDSALYFCASSAGGSNQPQHFGDGTRLSIL.

The chain is built from TRBV3-1 (or the pseudogene TRBV3-2) and TRBJ1-1; D remains ambiguous. The V gene's germline CDR1 is LGHDT and CDR2 YNNKEL (reference sequence). This CDR3 spans 11 amino acids. Trimming removed 3 bases from V and 7 bases from J, with 6 bases in between. DNA for the CDR3: TGTGCCAGCAGCCACGGACTTGAAGCTTTCTTT. This translates into CASSHGLEAFF.

V usage is TRBV7-9 and J usage is TRBJ1-2, with TRBD1 identical over 9 bases. This CDR3 region has 15 residues. V dropped 5 bases and J dropped 4; count of bases not matched to a gene: 8. Germline CDR1 and CDR2: SEHNR and FQNEAQ (reference sequence). CDR3 loop: CASSDRDRVSYGYTF. In nucleotides, the CDR3 is TGTGCCAGCAGCGACCGGGACAGGGTATCCTATGGCTACACCTTC.

The chain couples TRBV6-6 to TRBJ2-5, with D maybe TRBD1 (6 bases). V was cut by 10 bases and J by 3 bases, with 18 bases left in between. Germline CDR1 MNHNY, CDR2 SVGAGI (reference sequence). The CDR3 contains 14 residues. CDR3 DNA: TGTGCCACCTCCCAGGGGTCACGAAAAGAGACCCAGTACTTC. This translates into CATSQGSRKETQYF.

The chain recombines TRBV7-8 with TRBJ2-5, with D perhaps TRBD1 (6 bases). The CDR3 covers 15 residues. The V end lost 1 base, the J end lost 4 bases, and 13 bases lay between the germline ends. Germline CDR1 SGHVS, CDR2 FQNEAQ. CDR3 amino acids: CASSLEGQPRETQYF. CDR3 DNA sequence: TGTGCCAGCAGCTTAGAAGGACAGCCTCGAGAGACCCAGTACTTC.

This chain links TRBV19 with TRBJ2-7, with 8 bases fitting TRBD2. The CDR3 consists of 15 residues. Per germline, CDR1 LNHDA and CDR2 SQIVND (reference sequence). V gave up 0 bases and J gave up 2 bases; unmatched junction bases: 3. The CDR3 loop reads CASSIERGATYEQYF. For the CDR3, the DNA is TGTGCCAGTAGTATAGAGCGGGGGGCTACCTACGAGCAGTACTTC.

This chain joins TRBV6-6 and TRBJ1-1, with 7 bases aligning to TRBD1. Germline CDR1 reads MNHNY; CDR2 reads SVGAGI (reference sequence). V was clipped by 3 bases and J by 9 bases; unmatched bases: 7. The CDR3 sequence is 13 residues long. DNA for the CDR3: TGTGCCAGCAGTTATACGAGGGACAGTAAAGCTTTCTTT. This sequence encodes CASSYTRDSKAFF.

V usage is TRBV5-6 and J usage is TRBJ1-1; the D is unclear. Germline CDR1 SGHDT, CDR2 YYEEEE. The CDR3 contains 15 residues. Trimming removed 0 bases from V and 2 bases from J, with 11 bases in between. CDR3 region: CASSLEGYSNTEAFF. The CDR3 region has the DNA TGTGCCAGCAGCTTGGAAGGATACAGCAACACTGAAGCTTTCTTT.

V gene TRBV28 combines with J gene TRBJ1-1, with D uncertain. Trimming removed 5 bases from V and 1 base from J, with 14 bases in between. CDR1 is MDHEN, CDR2 SYDVKM, per germline. CDR3 length: 15 residues. The CDR3 region has the DNA TGTGCCAGCAGTCCCGGGATCAGGCGGAACACTGAAGCTTTCTTT. This sequence encodes CASSPGIRRNTEAFF.

Comment on this clone: Other DNA sequences in this specimen translate into the identical CDR3. J is TRBJ2-2 and V is TRBV7-9, with D unresolved. V was shortened by 1 base and J by 6 bases, with 9 bases between the two germline ends. Germline V gives CDR1 SEHNR, CDR2 FQNEAQ (reference sequence). The CDR3 is 14 residues long. This CDR3 is CASSLDSPPGELFF. The CDR3 region has the DNA TGTGCCAGCAGCTTAGACTCCCCCCCCGGGGAGCTGTTTTTT.

V usage is TRBV4-2 and J usage is TRBJ2-1; 10 nucleotides line up with TRBD2. CDR3 length equals 14 residues. V lost 4 bases and J lost 6; bases outside the gene matches: 3. CDR1 is LGHNA and CDR2 is YNFKEQ in the germline V gene. CDR3 residues: CASSPSGGINEQFF. Written as DNA, the CDR3 is TGTGCCAGCAGCCCTAGCGGGGGCATCAATGAGCAGTTCTTC.

The V call is TRBV27, the J call TRBJ2-1, with D maybe TRBD1 (6 bases). Per the germline V gene, CDR1 is MNHEY and CDR2 is SMNVEV (reference sequence). The CDR3 length is 16 residues. Trimming cost V 3 bases and J 0 bases, with 12 bases left between them. CDR3 nucleotide sequence: TGTGCCAGCAGTTTTCGTGGGGGCTCCTCCTACAATGAGCAGTTCTTC. Encoded protein: CASSFRGGSSYNEQFF.

The J gene is TRBJ1-3, the V gene TRBV19, with D possibly being TRBD1 (6 bases). Per the germline V gene, CDR1 is LNHDA and CDR2 is SQIVND (reference sequence). Deletions cut 8 bases from V and 2 bases from J, with 16 bases between. The CDR3 has 15 amino acids. The CDR3 DNA follows: TGTGCCAGTTCCATGAGGGGGAGTCCTGGAAACACCATATATTTT. Amino acid sequence: CASSMRGSPGNTIYF.

J is TRBJ1-2 and V is TRBV27, with 8 positions matching TRBD1. With V trimmed by 5 bases and J by 2 bases, 7 bases remained unmatched. The germline CDR1 and CDR2 sequences are MNHEY and SMNVEV (reference sequence). The CDR3 extends over 15 amino acids. In DNA, the CDR3 is TGTGCCAGCAGTAATGGACAGGGACTAAACTATGGCTACACCTTC. Protein product: CASSNGQGLNYGYTF.

The genes are TRBV9 and TRBJ2-3; 9 nucleotides match TRBD2. V gave up 2 bases and J gave up 8 bases; unmatched junction bases: 15. The germline CDR1 and CDR2 sequences are SGDLS and YYNGEE. This CDR3 is built from 17 residues. Written as DNA, the CDR3 is TGTGCCAGCAGCGTTGCCCTCGGTGCGGGGGGGGCGGCTACGCAGTATTTT. Encoded protein: CASSVALGAGGAATQYF.

The chain has TRBV9 and TRBJ2-4; TRBD2 is a possible D gene (5 bases). Trimming pared 3 bases from V and 0 bases from J, leaving 19 bases between. CDR1 SGDLS and CDR2 YYNGEE come from the germline V gene. The CDR3 contains 18 residues. The CDR3 DNA reads TGTGCCAGCAGCGAAGAGAGTGGGGTAGCGACAGCCAAAAACATTCAGTACTTC. Its translation: CASSEESGVATAKNIQYF. Complete variable domain (other parts from reference TRBV9 and TRBJ2-4): DSGVTQTPKHLITATGQRVTLRCSPRSGDLSVYWYQQSLDQGLQFLIQYYNGEERAKGNILERFSAQQFPDLHSELNLSSLELGDSALYFCASSEESGVATAKNIQYFGAGTRLSVL.

On this clone: This specimen includes other DNA sequences encoding the same CDR3. V usage is TRBV11-2 and J usage is TRBJ1-1, with a possible D match to TRBD1 (5 bases). Per germline, CDR1 SGHAT and CDR2 FQNNGV. The CDR3 spans 14 residues. V lost 2 bases and J 1 base, leaving 8 bases between the germline ends. This CDR3 is CASSLSGGNTEAFF. The CDR3 region has the DNA TGTGCCAGCAGCTTATCGGGGGGGAACACTGAAGCTTTCTTT.

This clone was seen once. The rearrangement joins TRBV5-1 to TRBJ2-2; TRBD2 is a possible D gene (5 bases). Trimming took 0 bases from V and 6 from J, leaving 6 bases between them. CDR1 and CDR2 (germline): SGHRS, YFSETQ. This CDR3 region has 13 residues. The CDR3 reads CASSLEGAGELFF. The CDR3 region has the DNA TGCGCCAGCAGCTTGGAGGGAGCCGGGGAGCTGTTTTTT.

The chain recombines TRBV7-9 with TRBJ1-2; TRBD1 agrees at 8 bases. V gave up 1 base and J gave up 6 bases; unmatched junction bases: 4. This CDR3 region has 14 residues. Germline V gene data show CDR1 as SEHNR and CDR2 as FQNEAQ (reference sequence). The CDR3 DNA sequence: TGTGCCAGCAGCTTAGGCACAGGGGGGGATGGCTACACCTTC. Translated, it gives CASSLGTGGDGYTF.